Following are 19 T cell receptor beta chains from one sample sequenced in a study of T-cell reconstitution after alpha-beta-depleted transplantation in children. Unique molecular identifiers tagged the TCRbeta library. TCRdb recomputed calls from the PCR reads with MiXCR, one row per CDR3 protein. Seen here are some 840,000 distinct CDR3 sequences, 16% observed once, and the top ten hold around 4.5%. The sequenced sample was PBMCs, mostly from graft donor cells, obtained 360 days after TCRalphabeta/CD19-depleted stem cell transplant. The receptors shown here come from a male patient between 10 and 17 years old who had a stem cell transplant for acute lymphoblastic leukemia, so the T cells may come from the graft donor.

This clonotype came up a few times. The chain has TRBV24-1 and TRBJ2-3; 11 bases line up with TRBD2. CDR3 size: 13 residues. V lost 11 bases to trimming and J lost 8 bases; unmatched junction nucleotides: 8. Germline V lookup: CDR1 KGHDR, CDR2 SFDVKD. CDR3 protein: CASSSGRFSTQYF. The CDR3 nucleotides are TGTGCCAGTTCTAGCGGGAGGTTCAGTACGCAGTATTTT.

This chain uses TRBV28 with TRBJ1-4; D might be TRBD1 (5 bases). Trimming left V 3 bases short and J 5 bases short, with 13 bases between. Per germline, CDR1 MDHEN and CDR2 SYDVKM. The CDR3 extends over 15 amino acids. The chain's CDR3 is CASSFGGDRNEKLFF. CDR3 in DNA: TGTGCCAGCAGTTTCGGGGGGGACCGGAATGAAAAACTGTTTTTT.

This clonotype was counted at least ten times. This sequence joins TRBV29-1 and TRBJ1-2, with TRBD1 matching 10 bases. This CDR3 is 13 amino acids long. The ends lost 7 bases at V and 2 bases at J; junction bases unmatched: 4. Germline V CDR1 and CDR2: SQVTM, ANQGSEA. DNA for the CDR3: TGCAGCGCGGGACAGGGGAAGAACTATGGCTACACCTTC. Translated, it gives CSAGQGKNYGYTF.

The genes are TRBV24-1 and TRBJ2-1; 12 bases map to TRBD2. The V and J ends lost 3 bases and 3 bases, in that order; junction bases with no gene match: 8. CDR1 and CDR2 from the germline V gene are KGHDR and SFDVKD. There are 18 residues in the CDR3. The CDR3 sequence is CATSDARTSGMHYNEQFF. The CDR3 DNA follows: TGTGCCACCAGTGATGCCCGGACTAGCGGGATGCACTACAATGAGCAGTTCTTC.

V gene TRBV27 combines with J gene TRBJ2-7, with 7 bases matching TRBD1. Germline CDR1 MNHEY, CDR2 SMNVEV (reference sequence). Trimming cost V 4 bases and J 3 bases; bases outside gene matches: 6. CDR3 length: 14 amino acids. CDR3 bases: TGTGCCAGCAGTTATCCGGGACAGATCTACGAGCAGTACTTC. Protein: CASSYPGQIYEQYF.

This clonotype has just a few counts. CDR3 DNA sequence: TGCGCCAGCAGCTTCGTAACTAGCGTTGAGCAGTTCTTC. This codes for CASSFVTSVEQFF. The chain uses TRBV5-1 and TRBJ2-1; 7 nucleotides align to TRBD2. With 2 bases clipped from V and 9 bases from J, the junction kept 5 bases outside the gene matches. The CDR3 extends over 13 amino acids. Germline CDR1 SGHRS, CDR2 YFSETQ.

The genes are TRBV2 and TRBJ2-2, with 7 bases identical to TRBD2. J lost 6 bases, V lost 7 bases, and 5 bases had no gene match. The CDR3 loop spans 13 amino acids. Germline V gene data show CDR1 as SNHLY and CDR2 as FYNNEI. In DNA, the CDR3 is TGTGCCAGCATCCGGGGAGGGGCCGGGGAGCTGTTTTTT. Protein product: CASIRGGAGELFF.

The chain uses TRBV4-1 and TRBJ1-4, with a tentative D call TRBD1 (6 bases). Per germline, CDR1 MGHRA and CDR2 YSYEKL. The CDR3 extends over 16 amino acids. V lost 2 bases and J 3 bases, leaving 13 bases between the germline ends. The CDR3 spells CASSQKGGLSNEKLFF. DNA of the CDR3: TGCGCCAGCAGCCAAAAAGGGGGGCTTTCTAATGAAAAACTGTTTTTT.

This clonotype was counted a few times. The chain links TRBV20-1 to TRBJ2-3; D may match TRBD1 or TRBD2 (5 bases each). With 1 base removed from V and 3 bases from J, the gap between germline ends came to 26 bases. Germline CDR1 is DFQATT and CDR2 is SNEGSKA (reference sequence). This CDR3 contains 19 residues. As DNA, the CDR3 is TGCAGTGCTAGAGTAATCGGGGCTTTGGGTCCGGAAGGTACAGATACGCAGTATTTT. Protein sequence: CSARVIGALGPEGTDTQYF.

This clonotype was seen only once. The chain carries TRBV7-2 and TRBJ2-7, with D tentatively TRBD2 (6 bases). Germline CDR1 and CDR2: SGHTA and FQGNSA. The CDR3 totals 14 residues. Trimming stripped 2 bases from V and 5 bases from J, with 13 bases between. The CDR3 loop is CASSLRASVDEQYF. DNA for the CDR3: TGTGCCAGCAGCTTAAGAGCTAGCGTGGACGAGCAGTACTTC.

Ten or more counts support this clonotype. The chain carries TRBV29-1 and TRBJ2-4; TRBD2 matches 7 bases. Germline trimming cut 4 bases from V and 3 bases from J; bases unmatched to any gene: 3. This CDR3 is 13 amino acids long. Germline CDR1 reads SQVTM; CDR2 reads ANQGSEA. The CDR3 region has the DNA TGCAGCGTTGTGGCGGGGGACAAAAACATTCAGTACTTC. Translating it yields CSVVAGDKNIQYF.

The chain has TRBV15 and TRBJ1-4, with 7 nucleotides matching TRBD1. CDR3 length equals 15 residues. Germline assignment: CDR1 LNHNV and CDR2 YYDKDF (reference sequence). The V and J ends lost 5 bases and 7 bases, in that order; junction bases with no gene match: 10. The DNA of the CDR3 is TGTGCCACCAGCTACACTGACAGGGAGGGTGAAAAACTGTTTTTT. This codes for CATSYTDREGEKLFF.

The V gene is TRBV4-1, the J gene TRBJ2-1, with 11 bases lining up with TRBD2. Trimming cost V 2 bases and J 3 bases; bases outside gene matches: 6. Germline lookup yields CDR1 MGHRA and CDR2 YSYEKL. The CDR3 contains 17 residues. The CDR3 sequence is CASSQPSGLAVYNEQFF. The DNA for the CDR3 is TGCGCCAGCAGCCAACCCTCGGGACTAGCGGTCTACAATGAGCAGTTCTTC.

This clonotype was counted a few times. This sequence joins TRBV28 and TRBJ1-1; 7 bases line up with TRBD1. The CDR3 loop spans 15 amino acids. Germline CDR1 and CDR2: MDHEN and SYDVKM. The V and J ends lost 6 bases and 1 base, in that order; junction bases with no gene match: 8. The chain's CDR3 is CASSFLTGPNTEAFF. The CDR3 coding sequence is TGTGCCAGCAGCTTCCTGACAGGGCCGAACACTGAAGCTTTCTTT.

This clonotype has only a few counts. The chain links TRBV20-1 to TRBJ2-7, with D possibly being TRBD1 or TRBD2 (5 bases each). The CDR3 length is 12 residues. V dropped 6 bases and J dropped 2 bases, with 11 bases sitting between them. Germline V gene lookup returns CDR1 DFQATT and CDR2 SNEGSKA (reference sequence). The CDR3 bases are TGCAGTGCGGGGGACGGGGCCTACGAGCAGTACTTC. Encoded protein: CSAGDGAYEQYF.

The rearrangement links TRBV15 to TRBJ1-1; D perhaps matches TRBD1 (6 bases). From germline, CDR1 is LNHNV and CDR2 YYDKDF (reference sequence). CDR3 length equals 15 residues. Trimming pared 4 bases from V and 1 base from J, leaving 13 bases between. The CDR3 nucleotides read TGTGCCACCAGCACAGAACAGGGAGGGAACACTGAAGCTTTCTTT. Translation: CATSTEQGGNTEAFF.

In this sample, this clonotype turned up a few times. V and J are TRBV5-1 and TRBJ1-3; D might be TRBD1 (6 bases). From germline, CDR1 is SGHRS and CDR2 YFSETQ. The CDR3 extends over 16 amino acids. Between the trimmed V and J ends, which lost 0 bases and 0 bases, there was a span of 10 bases. CDR3 residues: CASSLGQAYSGNTIYF. CDR3 sequence (DNA): TGCGCCAGCAGCTTGGGACAGGCCTACTCTGGAAACACCATATATTTT.

This clonotype came up a few times. The chain recombines TRBV27 with TRBJ2-3; TRBD2 is a possible D gene (5 bases). The germline V and J ends were trimmed by 10 bases and 6 bases, with 23 bases remaining between them. Looked up from germline, CDR1 is MNHEY and CDR2 is SMNVEV (reference sequence). This CDR3 comprises 15 residues. The CDR3 DNA sequence: TGTGCCATCCCTACTAGAGTCATACTATGGGATACGCAGTATTTT. It translates to CAIPTRVILWDTQYF.

This chain uses TRBV20-1 with TRBJ2-6; D unresolved. CDR1 and CDR2 (germline): DFQATT, SNEGSKA (reference sequence). With 0 bases removed from V and 1 base from J, the gap between germline ends came to 10 bases. The CDR3 is made up of 16 amino acids. For the CDR3, the DNA is TGCAGTGCTAGAGACCAGCCAGGTTCTGGGGCCAACGTCCTGACTTTC. Translating gives CSARDQPGSGANVLTF.